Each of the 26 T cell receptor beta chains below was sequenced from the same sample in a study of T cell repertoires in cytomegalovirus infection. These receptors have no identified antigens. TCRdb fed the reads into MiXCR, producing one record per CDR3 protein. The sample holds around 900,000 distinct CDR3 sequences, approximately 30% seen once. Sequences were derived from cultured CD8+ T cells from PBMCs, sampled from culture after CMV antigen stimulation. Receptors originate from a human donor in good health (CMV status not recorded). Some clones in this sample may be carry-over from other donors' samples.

Here the CDR3 DNA reads TGTGCCAGCTTGGGGGAGGGTGATGGCTACACCTTC. As protein: CASLGEGDGYTF. V gene TRBV12-3 or TRBV12-4 combines with J gene TRBJ1-2; possible D gene TRBD1, 5 bases. This CDR3 has 12 amino acids. V gave up 8 bases and J gave up 6 bases, with 13 bases separating them.

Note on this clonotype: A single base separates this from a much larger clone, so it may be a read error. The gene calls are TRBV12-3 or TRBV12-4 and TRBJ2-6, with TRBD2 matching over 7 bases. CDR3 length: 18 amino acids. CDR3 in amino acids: CTSSLVGLTTPGANVLTF. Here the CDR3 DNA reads TGTACCAGCAGTTTAGTGGGACTAACCACCCCTGGGGCCAACGTCCTGACTTTC.

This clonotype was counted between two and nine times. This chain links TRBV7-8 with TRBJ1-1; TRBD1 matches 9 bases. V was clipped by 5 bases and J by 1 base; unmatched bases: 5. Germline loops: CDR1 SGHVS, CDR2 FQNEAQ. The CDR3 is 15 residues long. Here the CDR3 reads CASSATGGRNTEAFF. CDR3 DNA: TGTGCCAGCAGCGCAACAGGGGGCAGGAACACTGAAGCTTTCTTT.

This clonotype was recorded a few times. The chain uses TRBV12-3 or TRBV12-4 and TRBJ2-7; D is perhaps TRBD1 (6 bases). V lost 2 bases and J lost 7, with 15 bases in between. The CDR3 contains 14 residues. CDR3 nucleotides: TGTGCCAGCAGTTTAAGCCAGGGGCAGGATGAGCAGTACTTC. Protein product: CASSLSQGQDEQYF.

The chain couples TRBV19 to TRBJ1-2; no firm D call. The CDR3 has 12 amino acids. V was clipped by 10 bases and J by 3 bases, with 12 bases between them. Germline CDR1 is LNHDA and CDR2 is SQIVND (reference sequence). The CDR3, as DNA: TGTGCCACACAGCCGGGCCACTATGGCTACACCTTC. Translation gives CATQPGHYGYTF.

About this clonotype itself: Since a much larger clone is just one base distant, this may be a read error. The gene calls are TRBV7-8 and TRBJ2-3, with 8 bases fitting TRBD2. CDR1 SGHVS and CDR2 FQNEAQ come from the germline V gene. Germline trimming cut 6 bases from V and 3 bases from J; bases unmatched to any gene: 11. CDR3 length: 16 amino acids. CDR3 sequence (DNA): TGTGCCAGCAGACGGAGCGGGGGTGGGGGGACAGATACGCAGTATTTT. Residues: CASRRSGGGGTDTQYF.

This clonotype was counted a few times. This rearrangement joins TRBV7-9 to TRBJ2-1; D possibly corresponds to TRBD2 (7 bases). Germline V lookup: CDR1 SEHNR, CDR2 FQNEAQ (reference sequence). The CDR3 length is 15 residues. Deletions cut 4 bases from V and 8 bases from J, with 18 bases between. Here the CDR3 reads CASSSPLRGGDEQFF. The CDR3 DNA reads TGTGCCAGCAGCTCACCTCTTAGAGGGGGGGATGAGCAGTTCTTC.

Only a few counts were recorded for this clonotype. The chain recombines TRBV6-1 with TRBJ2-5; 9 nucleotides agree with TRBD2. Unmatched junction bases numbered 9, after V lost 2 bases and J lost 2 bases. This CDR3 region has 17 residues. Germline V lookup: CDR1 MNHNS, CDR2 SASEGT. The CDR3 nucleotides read TGTGCCAGCAGTGAACGGGCGGGGGGGCCGCCTCAAGAGACCCAGTACTTC. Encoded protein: CASSERAGGPPQETQYF.

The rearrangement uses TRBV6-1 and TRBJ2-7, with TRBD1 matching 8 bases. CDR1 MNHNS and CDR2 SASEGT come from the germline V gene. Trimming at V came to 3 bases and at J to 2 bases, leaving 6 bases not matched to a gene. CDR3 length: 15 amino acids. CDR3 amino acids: CASSESGTGAYEQYF. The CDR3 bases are TGTGCCAGCAGTGAGTCCGGGACAGGAGCCTACGAGCAGTACTTC.

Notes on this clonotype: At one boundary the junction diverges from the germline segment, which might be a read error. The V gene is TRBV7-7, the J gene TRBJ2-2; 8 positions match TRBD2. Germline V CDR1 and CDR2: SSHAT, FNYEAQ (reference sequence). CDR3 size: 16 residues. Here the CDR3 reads CASSPRSGVNTGELFF. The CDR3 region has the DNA TGTGCTAGCAGCCCCCGTAGCGGGGTTAACACCGGGGAGCTGTTTTTT. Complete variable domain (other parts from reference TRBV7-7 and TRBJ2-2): GAGVSQSPRYKVTKRGQDVTLRCDPISSHATLYWYQQALGQGPEFLTYFNYEAQPDKSGLPSDRFSAERPEGSISTLTIQRTEQRDSAMYRCASSPRSGVNTGELFFGEGSRLTVL.

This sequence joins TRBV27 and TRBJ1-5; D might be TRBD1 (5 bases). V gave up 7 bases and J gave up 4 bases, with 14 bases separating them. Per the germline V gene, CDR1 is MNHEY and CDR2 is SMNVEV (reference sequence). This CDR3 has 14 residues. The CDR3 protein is CASKKGRENQPQHF. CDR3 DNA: TGTGCCAGCAAAAAGGGCAGGGAAAATCAGCCCCAGCATTTT.

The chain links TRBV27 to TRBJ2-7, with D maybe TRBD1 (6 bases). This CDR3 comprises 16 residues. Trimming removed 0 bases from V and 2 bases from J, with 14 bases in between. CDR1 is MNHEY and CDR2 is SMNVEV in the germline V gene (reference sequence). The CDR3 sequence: CASSLSISDSPYEQYF. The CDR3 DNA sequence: TGTGCCAGCAGTTTATCGATTTCGGACAGTCCCTACGAGCAGTACTTC.

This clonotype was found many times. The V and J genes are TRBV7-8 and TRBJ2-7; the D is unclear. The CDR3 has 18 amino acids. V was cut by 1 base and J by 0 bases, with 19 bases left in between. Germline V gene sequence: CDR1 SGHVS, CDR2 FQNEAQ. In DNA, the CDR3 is TGTGCCAGCAGCTTAGAGTTCGGCATTGAAAAAAGCTCCTACGAGCAGTACGTC. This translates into CASSLEFGIEKSSYEQYV.

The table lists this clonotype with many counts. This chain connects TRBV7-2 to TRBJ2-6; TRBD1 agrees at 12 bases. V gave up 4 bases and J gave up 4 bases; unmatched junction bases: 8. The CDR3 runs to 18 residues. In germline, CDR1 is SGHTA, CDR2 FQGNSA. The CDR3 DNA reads TGTGCCAGCAGCTCGGGACAGGGGGCGGCGGCGGGGGCCAACGTCCTGACTTTC. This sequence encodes CASSSGQGAAAGANVLTF. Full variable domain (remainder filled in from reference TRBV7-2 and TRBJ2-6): GAGVSQSPSNKVTEKGKDVELRCDPISGHTALYWYRQSLGQGLEFLIYFQGNSAPDKSGLPSDRFSAERTGGSVSTLTIQRTQQEDSAVYLCASSSGQGAAAGANVLTFGAGSRLTVL.

CDR3 amino acids: CASSLDFEGMNYGYTF. In DNA form, the CDR3 reads TGTGCCAGCAGCTTAGATTTTGAGGGGATGAACTATGGCTACACCTTC. The chain links TRBV11-2 to TRBJ1-2; D is possibly TRBD1 (5 bases). V lost 0 bases and J 2 bases, leaving 13 bases between the germline ends. CDR1 and CDR2 from the germline V gene are SGHAT and FQNNGV. The CDR3 has 16 amino acids.

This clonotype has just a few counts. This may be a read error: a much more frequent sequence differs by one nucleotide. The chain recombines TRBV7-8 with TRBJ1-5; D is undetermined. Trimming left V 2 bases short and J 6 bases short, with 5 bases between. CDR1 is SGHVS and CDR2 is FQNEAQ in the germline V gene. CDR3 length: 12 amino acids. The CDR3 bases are TGTGCCAGCAGCTTAAGGAGTCAGCCCCAGCATTTT. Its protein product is CASSLRSQPQHF.

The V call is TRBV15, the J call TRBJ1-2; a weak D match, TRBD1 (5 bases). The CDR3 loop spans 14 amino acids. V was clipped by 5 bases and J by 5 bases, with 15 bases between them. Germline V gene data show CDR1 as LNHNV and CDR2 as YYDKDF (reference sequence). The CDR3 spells CATSPHAGEYGYTF. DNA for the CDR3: TGTGCCACCAGCCCCCATGCGGGGGAATATGGCTACACCTTC.

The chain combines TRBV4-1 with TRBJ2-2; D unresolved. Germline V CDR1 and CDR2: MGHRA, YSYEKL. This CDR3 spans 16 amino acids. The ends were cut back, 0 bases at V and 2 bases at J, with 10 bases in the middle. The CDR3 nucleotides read TGCGCCAGCAGCCAAGATTGGTCCCTTAACACCGGGGAGCTGTTTTTT. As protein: CASSQDWSLNTGELFF.

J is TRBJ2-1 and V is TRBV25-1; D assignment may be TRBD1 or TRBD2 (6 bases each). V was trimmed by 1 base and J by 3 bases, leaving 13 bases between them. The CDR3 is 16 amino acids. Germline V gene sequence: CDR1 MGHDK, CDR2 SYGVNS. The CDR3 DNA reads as TGTGCCAGCAGTGAATCGGGGGCGTTTTACTACAATGAGCAGTTCTTC. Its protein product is CASSESGAFYYNEQFF.

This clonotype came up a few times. The CDR3 region has the DNA TGTGCCAGCAGTTGGGGACAGGGTGACCATGGCTACACCTTC. Translating it yields CASSWGQGDHGYTF. The chain has TRBV2 and TRBJ1-2, with 9 bases lining up with TRBD1. Trimming cost V 5 bases and J 6 bases; bases outside gene matches: 7. Germline loops: CDR1 SNHLY, CDR2 FYNNEI. There are 14 residues in the CDR3.

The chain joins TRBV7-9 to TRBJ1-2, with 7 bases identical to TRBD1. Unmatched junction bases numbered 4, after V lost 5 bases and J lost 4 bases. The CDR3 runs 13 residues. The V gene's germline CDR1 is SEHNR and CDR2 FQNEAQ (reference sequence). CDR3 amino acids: CASSVRDSYGYTF. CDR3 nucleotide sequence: TGTGCCAGCAGCGTCCGGGACAGCTATGGCTACACCTTC.

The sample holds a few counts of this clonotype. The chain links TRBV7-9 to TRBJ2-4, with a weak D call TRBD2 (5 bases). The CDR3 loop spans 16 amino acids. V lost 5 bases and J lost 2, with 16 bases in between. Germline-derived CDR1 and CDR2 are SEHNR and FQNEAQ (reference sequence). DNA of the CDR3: TGTGCCAGCAGCGCTTACATCCGAGGGCCCAAAAACATTCAGTACTTC. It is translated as CASSAYIRGPKNIQYF.

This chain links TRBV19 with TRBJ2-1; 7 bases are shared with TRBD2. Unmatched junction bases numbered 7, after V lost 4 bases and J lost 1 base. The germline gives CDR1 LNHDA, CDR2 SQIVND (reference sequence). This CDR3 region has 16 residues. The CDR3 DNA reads TGTGCCAGTAGTACCCTTACGCGGGGGTCCTACAATGAGCAGTTCTTC. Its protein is CASSTLTRGSYNEQFF.

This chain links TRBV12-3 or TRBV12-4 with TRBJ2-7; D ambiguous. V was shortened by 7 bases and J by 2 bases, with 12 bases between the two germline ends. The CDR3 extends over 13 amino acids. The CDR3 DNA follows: TGTGCCAGCAACCCAACGGCGGCCTACGAGCAGTACTTC. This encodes CASNPTAAYEQYF.

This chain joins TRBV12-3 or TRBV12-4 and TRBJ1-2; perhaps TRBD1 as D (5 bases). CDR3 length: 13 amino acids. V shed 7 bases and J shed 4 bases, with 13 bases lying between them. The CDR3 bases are TGTGCCAGCATCCCGAAGACAGTCTATGGCTACACCTTC. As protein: CASIPKTVYGYTF.

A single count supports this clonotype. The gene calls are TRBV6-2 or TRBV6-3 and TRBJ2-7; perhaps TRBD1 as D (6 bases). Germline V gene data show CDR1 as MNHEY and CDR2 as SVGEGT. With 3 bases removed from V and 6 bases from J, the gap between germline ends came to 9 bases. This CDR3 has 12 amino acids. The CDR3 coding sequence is TGTGCCAGCAGTTATGGGGGCCTCGAGCAGTACGTC. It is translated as CASSYGGLEQYV.